This T cell receptor (beta chain) was sequenced in a study of T cells in Graves' hyperthyroidism and ophthalmopathy. Criteria for exclusion of patients were uncontrolled infection, other autoimmune disease, pregnancy or lactation. Amplification of TCR beta CDR3 regions was performed using RNA transcripts as template. RT-PCR in the first round (using the HTBI primer set) targeted the TCR CDR3. TCRdb fed the multiplex PCR reads into MiXCR, producing one record per CDR3 protein. The sample has 450,000 to 700,000 distinct CDR3 sequences; around 46% are singletons. The specimen sequenced was peripheral blood or thyroid tissue (not recorded which). The clonotype was recovered from an adult woman with Graves' disease, either hyperthyroidism or ophthalmopathy (not recorded which).

For the CDR3, the DNA is TGTGCCAGCAGTCAAGGACTCGGGACCGGGGAGCTGTTTTTT. Translating it yields CASSQGLGTGELFF. The rearrangement uses TRBV5-4 and TRBJ2-2, with D possibly matching TRBD2 (5 bases). The CDR3 has 14 residues. V dropped 5 bases and J dropped 5 bases, with 13 bases sitting between them. From germline, CDR1 is SGHNT and CDR2 YYREEE (reference sequence).